The T cell receptor beta chain under discussion was sequenced for a study of human T cells and chemical hapten exposure. Study overall: Women made up most patients, who had alopecia areata, totalis or universalis. Study-wide findings and caveats: Counts of TCRs above 1 in 1000 frequency stayed unchanged with DPC sensitization. Donors were affected by alopecia, so their immune reaction might vary from that of healthy individuals.

Documented time point: patch test 2, 6 weeks after DPC sensitization. The sample's treatment: therapeutic diphenylcyclopropenone sensitization with weekly scalp DPC. Whole blood that had not been fractionated was the source of extracted total RNA. TCRdb called the RACE reads again in MiXCR, with one record for every CDR3 protein. The sample holds about 140,000 distinct CDR3 sequences, over 9.5% seen once. A note on this clonotype: Its specificity is not known.

Germline V gene lookup returns CDR1 DFQATT and CDR2 SNEGSKA (reference sequence). The CDR3 is made up of 12 amino acids. The V end lost 3 bases, the J end lost 11 bases, and 14 bases lay between the germline ends. The chain recombines TRBV20-1 with TRBJ2-1; D call uncertain. This sequence was found in a woman in her forties or fifties with alopecia areata. Some clones in this sample may be carry-over from other donors' samples. Sequenced material: whole blood, taken in connection with sensitization to the hapten diphenylcyclopropenone (DPC). The CDR3 region is CSARWATEKQFF. The DNA for the CDR3 is TGCAGTGCTAGGTGGGCCACTGAAAAGCAGTTCTTC.